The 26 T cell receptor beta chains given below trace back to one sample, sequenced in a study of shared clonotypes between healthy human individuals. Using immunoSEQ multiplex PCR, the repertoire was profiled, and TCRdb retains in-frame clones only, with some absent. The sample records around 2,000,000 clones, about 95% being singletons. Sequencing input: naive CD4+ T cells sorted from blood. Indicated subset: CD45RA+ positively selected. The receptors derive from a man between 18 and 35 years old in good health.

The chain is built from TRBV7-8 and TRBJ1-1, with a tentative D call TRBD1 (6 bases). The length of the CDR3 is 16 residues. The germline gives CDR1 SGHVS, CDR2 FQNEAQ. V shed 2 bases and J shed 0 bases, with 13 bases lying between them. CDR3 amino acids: CASSLSRDILNTEAFF. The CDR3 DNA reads TGTGCCAGCAGCTTATCGAGGGACATTTTGAACACTGAAGCTTTCTTT.

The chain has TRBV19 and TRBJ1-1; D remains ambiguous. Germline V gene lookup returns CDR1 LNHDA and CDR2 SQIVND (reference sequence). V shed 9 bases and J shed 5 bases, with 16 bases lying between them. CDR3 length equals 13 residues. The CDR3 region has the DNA TGTGCCAGCAGAACACGGAGTAGGACTGAAGCTTTCTTT. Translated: CASRTRSRTEAFF. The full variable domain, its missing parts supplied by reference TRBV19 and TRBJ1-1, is DGGITQSPKYLFRKEGQNVTLSCEQNLNHDAMYWYRQDPGQGLRLIYYSQIVNDFQKGDIAEGYSVSREKKESFPLTVTSAQKNPTAFYLCASRTRSRTEAFFGQGTRLTVV.

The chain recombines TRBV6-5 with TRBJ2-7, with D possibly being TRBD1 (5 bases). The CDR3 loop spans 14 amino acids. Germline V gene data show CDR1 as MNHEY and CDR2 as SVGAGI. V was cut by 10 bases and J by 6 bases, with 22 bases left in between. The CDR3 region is CAIQGPPEFPEQYF. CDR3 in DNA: TGTGCCATCCAGGGCCCGCCAGAGTTCCCCGAGCAGTACTTC.

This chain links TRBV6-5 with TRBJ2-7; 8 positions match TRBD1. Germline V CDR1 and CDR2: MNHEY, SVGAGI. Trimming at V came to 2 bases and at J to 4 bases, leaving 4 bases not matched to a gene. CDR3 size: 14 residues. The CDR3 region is CASSYAGQDYEQYF. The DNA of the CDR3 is TGTGCCAGCAGTTACGCGGGACAGGATTACGAGCAGTACTTC.

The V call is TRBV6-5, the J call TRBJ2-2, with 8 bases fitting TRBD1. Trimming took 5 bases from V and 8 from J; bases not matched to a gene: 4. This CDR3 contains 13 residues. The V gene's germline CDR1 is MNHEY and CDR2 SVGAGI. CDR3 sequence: CASSKRQGGELFF. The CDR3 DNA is TGTGCCAGCAGTAAGCGACAGGGGGGGGAGCTGTTTTTT.

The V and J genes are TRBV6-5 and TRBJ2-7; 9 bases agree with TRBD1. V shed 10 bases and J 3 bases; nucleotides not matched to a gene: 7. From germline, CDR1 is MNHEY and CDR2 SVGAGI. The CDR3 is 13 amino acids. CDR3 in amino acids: CATARTGVYEQYF. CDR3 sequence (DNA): TGTGCCACCGCCCGGACAGGGGTCTACGAGCAGTACTTC.

The CDR3 region has the DNA TGCGCCAGCAGCCCCAGCGGGAGAGGCAATGAGCAGTTCTTC. This encodes CASSPSGRGNEQFF. The chain has TRBV5-1 and TRBJ2-1, with TRBD2 identical over 8 bases. CDR1 and CDR2 from the germline V gene are SGHRS and YFSETQ. The ends lost 4 bases at V and 6 bases at J; junction bases unmatched: 6. The CDR3 runs to 14 residues.

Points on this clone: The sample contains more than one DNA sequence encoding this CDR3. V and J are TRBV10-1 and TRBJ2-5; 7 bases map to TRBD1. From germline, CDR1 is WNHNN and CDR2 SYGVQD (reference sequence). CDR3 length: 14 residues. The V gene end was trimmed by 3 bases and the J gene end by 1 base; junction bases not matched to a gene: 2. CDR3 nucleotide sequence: TGCGCCAGCAGTGAAGGGACAGCCCAAGAGACCCAGTACTTC. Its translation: CASSEGTAQETQYF.

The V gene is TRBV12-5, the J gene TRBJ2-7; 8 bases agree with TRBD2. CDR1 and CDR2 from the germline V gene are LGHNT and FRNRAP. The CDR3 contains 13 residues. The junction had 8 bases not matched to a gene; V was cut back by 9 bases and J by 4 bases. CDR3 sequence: CASRGLAEYEQYF. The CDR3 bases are TGTGCTAGCCGCGGACTAGCCGAGTACGAGCAGTACTTC.

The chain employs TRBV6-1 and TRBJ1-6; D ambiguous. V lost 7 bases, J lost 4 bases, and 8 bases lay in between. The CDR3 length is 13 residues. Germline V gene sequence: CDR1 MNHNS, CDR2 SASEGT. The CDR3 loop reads CASKEVYNSPLHF. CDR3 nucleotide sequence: TGTGCCAGCAAGGAGGTTTATAATTCACCCCTCCACTTT.

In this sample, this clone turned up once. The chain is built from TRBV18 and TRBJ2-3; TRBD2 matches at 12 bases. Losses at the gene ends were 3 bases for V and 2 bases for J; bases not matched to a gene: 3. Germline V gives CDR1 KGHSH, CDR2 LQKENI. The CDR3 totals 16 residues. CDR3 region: CASSPWTSGNTDTQYF. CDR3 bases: TGTGCCAGCTCACCTTGGACTAGCGGGAACACAGATACGCAGTATTTT.

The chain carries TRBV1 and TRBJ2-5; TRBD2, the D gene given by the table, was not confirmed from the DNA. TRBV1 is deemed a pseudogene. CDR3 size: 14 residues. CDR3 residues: CTSSEAGPGETQYF. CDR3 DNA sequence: TGCACCAGCAGTGAGGCGGGGCCCGGGGAGACCCAGTACTTC.

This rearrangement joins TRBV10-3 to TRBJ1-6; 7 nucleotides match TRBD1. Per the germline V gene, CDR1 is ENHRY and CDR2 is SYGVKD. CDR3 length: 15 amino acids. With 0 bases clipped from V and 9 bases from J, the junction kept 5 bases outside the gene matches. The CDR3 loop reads CAISESDRATSPLHF. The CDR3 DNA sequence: TGTGCCATCAGTGAGTCCGACAGGGCTACTTCACCCCTCCACTTT.

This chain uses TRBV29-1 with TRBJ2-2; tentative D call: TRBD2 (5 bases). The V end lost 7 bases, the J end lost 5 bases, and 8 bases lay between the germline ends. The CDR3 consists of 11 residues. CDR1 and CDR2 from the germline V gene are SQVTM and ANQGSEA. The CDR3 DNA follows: TGCAGCGGGCGGGCGACCGGGGAGCTGTTTTTT. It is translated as CSGRATGELFF.

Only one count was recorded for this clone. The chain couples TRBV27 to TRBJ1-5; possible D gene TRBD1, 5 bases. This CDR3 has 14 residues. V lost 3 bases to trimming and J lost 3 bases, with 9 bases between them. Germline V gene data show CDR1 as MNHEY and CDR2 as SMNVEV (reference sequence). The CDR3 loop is CASSLIGDNQPQHF. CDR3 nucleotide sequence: TGTGCCAGCAGTTTGATAGGGGACAATCAGCCCCAGCATTTT.

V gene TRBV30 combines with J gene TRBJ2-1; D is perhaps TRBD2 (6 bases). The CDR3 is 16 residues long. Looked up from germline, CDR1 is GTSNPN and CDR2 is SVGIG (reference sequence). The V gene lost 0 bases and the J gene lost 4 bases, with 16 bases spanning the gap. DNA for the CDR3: TGTGCCTGGAGTGTACACGGGACTGAGTCATACAATGAGCAGTTCTTC. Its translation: CAWSVHGTESYNEQFF.

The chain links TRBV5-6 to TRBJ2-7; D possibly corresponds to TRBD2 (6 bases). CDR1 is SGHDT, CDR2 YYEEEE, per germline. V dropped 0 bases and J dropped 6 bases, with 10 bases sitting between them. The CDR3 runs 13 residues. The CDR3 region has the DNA TGTGCCAGCAGCTTGGAACTAGCTGGCGAGCAGTACTTC. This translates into CASSLELAGEQYF. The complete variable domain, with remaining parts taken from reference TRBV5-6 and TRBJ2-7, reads DAGVTQSPTHLIKTRGQQVTLRCSPKSGHDTVSWYQQALGQGPQFIFQYYEEEERQRGNFPDRFSGHQFPNYSSELNVNALLLGDSALYLCASSLELAGEQYFGPGTRLTVT.

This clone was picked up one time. CDR3 DNA sequence: TGTGCCAGCAGTTCCCCGGGGACGGTGAGGACTGAAGCTTTCTTT. It translates to CASSSPGTVRTEAFF. The chain combines TRBV6-5 with TRBJ1-1, with D possibly TRBD1 on 5 matching bases. The V gene lost 4 bases and the J gene lost 5 bases, with 17 bases spanning the gap. In germline, CDR1 is MNHEY, CDR2 SVGAGI. The CDR3 consists of 15 residues.

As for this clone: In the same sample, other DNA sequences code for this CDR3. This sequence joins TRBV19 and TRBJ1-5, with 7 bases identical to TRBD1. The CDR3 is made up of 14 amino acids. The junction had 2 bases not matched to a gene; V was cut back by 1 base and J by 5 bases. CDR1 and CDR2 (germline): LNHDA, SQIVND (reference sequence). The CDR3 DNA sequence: TGTGCCAGTAGTATAGTAACAGGGGATCAGCCCCAGCATTTT. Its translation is CASSIVTGDQPQHF.

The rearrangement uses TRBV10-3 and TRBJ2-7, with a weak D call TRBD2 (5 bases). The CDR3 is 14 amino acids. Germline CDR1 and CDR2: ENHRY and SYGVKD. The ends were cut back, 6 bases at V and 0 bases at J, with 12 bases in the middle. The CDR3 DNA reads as TGTGCCATCAGCACCCCGGGGATCTCCTACGAGCAGTACTTC. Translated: CAISTPGISYEQYF.

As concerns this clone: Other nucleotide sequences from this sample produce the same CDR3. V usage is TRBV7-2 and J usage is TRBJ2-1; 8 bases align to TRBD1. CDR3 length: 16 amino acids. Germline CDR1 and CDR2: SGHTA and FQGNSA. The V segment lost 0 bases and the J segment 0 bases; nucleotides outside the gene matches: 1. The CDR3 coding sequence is TGTGCCAGCAGCTTAGCGGGGACAGGCTCCTACAATGAGCAGTTCTTC. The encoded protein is CASSLAGTGSYNEQFF. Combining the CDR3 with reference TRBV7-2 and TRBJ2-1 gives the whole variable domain GAGVSQSPSNKVTEKGKDVELRCDPISGHTALYWYRQSLGQGLEFLIYFQGNSAPDKSGLPSDRFSAERTGGSVSTLTIQRTQQEDSAVYLCASSLAGTGSYNEQFFGPGTRLTVL.

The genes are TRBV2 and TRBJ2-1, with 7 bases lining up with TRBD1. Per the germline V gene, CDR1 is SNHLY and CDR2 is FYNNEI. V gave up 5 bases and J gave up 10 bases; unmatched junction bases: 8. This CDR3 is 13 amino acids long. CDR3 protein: CASSWGQKSEQFF. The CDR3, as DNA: TGTGCCAGCAGTTGGGGACAGAAGAGCGAGCAGTTCTTC. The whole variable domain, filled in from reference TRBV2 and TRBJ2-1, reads EPEVTQTPSHQVTQMGQEVILRCVPISNHLYFYWYRQILGQKVEFLVSFYNNEISEKSEIFDDQFSVERPDGSNFTLKIRSTKLEDSAMYFCASSWGQKSEQFFGPGTRLTVL.

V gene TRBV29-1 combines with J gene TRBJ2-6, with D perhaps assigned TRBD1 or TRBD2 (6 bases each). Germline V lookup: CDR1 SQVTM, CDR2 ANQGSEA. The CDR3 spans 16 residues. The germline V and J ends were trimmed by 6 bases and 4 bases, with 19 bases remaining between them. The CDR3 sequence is CSVGPGGQSGANVLTF. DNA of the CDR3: TGCAGCGTCGGTCCCGGGGGCCAATCCGGGGCCAACGTCCTGACTTTC.

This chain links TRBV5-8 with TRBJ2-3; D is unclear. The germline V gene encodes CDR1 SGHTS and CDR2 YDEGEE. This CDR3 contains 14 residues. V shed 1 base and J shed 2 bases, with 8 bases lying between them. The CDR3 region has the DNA TGTGCCAGCAGCTTGTCAGCGCTCACAGATACGCAGTATTTT. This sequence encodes CASSLSALTDTQYF.

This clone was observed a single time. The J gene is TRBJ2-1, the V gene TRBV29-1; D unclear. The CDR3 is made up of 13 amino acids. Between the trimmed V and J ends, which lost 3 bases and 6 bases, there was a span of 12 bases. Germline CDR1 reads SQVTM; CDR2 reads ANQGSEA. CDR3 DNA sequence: TGCAGCGTTGATACCGTCTCCCGCAATGAGCAGTTCTTC. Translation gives CSVDTVSRNEQFF.

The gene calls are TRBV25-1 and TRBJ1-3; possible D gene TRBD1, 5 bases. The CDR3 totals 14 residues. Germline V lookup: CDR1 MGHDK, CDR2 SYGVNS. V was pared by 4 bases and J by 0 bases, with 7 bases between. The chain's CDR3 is CASSGQGSGNTIYF. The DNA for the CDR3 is TGTGCCAGCAGTGGTCAGGGCTCTGGAAACACCATATATTTT.